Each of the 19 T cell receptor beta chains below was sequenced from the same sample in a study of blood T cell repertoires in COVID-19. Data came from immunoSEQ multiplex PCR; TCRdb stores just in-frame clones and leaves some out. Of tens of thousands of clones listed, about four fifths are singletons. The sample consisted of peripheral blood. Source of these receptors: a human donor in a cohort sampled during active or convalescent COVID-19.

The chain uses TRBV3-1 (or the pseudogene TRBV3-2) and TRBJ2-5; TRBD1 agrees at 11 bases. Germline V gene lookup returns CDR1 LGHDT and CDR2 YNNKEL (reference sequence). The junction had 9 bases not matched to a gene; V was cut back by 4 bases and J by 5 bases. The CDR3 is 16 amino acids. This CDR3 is CASSLGGTGGGETQYF. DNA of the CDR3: TGTGCCAGCAGCCTTGGAGGGACAGGGGGTGGTGAGACCCAGTACTTC.

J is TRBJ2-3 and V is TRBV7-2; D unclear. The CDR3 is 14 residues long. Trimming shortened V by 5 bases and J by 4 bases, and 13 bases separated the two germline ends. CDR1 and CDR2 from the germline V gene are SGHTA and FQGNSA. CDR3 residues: CASSPPGFPDTQYF. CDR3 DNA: TGTGCCAGCAGCCCCCCGGGTTTTCCAGATACGCAGTATTTT.

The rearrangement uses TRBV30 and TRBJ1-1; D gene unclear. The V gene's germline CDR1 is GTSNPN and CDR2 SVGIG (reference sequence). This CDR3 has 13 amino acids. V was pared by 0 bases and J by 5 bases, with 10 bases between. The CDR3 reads CAWSVEGWTEAFF. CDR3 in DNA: TGTGCCTGGAGTGTAGAGGGATGGACTGAAGCTTTCTTT. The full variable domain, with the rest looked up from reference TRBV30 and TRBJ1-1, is SQTIHQWPATLVQPVGSPLSLECTVEGTSNPNLYWYRQAAGRGLQLLFYSVGIGQISSEVPQNLSASRPQDRQFILSSKKLLLSDSGFYLCAWSVEGWTEAFFGQGTRLTVV.

CDR3 protein: CASSLVQGWNNEQFF. The CDR3 DNA follows: TGTGCCAGCAGCTTAGTCCAGGGGTGGAACAATGAGCAGTTCTTC. V is TRBV7-9 and J is TRBJ2-1, with D perhaps TRBD1 (6 bases). Trimming took 1 base from V and 5 from J, leaving 12 bases between them. The germline V gene encodes CDR1 SEHNR and CDR2 FQNEAQ (reference sequence). The CDR3 extends over 15 amino acids.

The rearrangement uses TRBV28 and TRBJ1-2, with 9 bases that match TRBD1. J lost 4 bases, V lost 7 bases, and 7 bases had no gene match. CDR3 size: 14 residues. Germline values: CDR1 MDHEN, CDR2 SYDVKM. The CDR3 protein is CASTLTGGGYGYTF. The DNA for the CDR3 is TGTGCCAGCACCCTTACAGGGGGCGGCTATGGCTACACCTTC.

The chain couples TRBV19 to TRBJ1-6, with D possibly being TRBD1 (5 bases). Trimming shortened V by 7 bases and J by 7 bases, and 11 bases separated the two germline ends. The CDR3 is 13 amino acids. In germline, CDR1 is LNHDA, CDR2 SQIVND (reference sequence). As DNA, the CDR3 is TGTGCCAGTACAGGGATTGAGAATTCACCCCTCCACTTT. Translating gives CASTGIENSPLHF.

CDR3 amino acids: CSVGGREGYGYTF. The CDR3 DNA reads as TGCAGCGTTGGCGGTCGGGAAGGCTATGGCTACACCTTC. This chain links TRBV29-1 with TRBJ1-2, with unresolved D. Germline assignment: CDR1 SQVTM and CDR2 ANQGSEA. CDR3 size: 13 residues. Trimming removed 4 bases from V and 4 bases from J, with 13 bases in between.

The CDR3 nucleotides are TGTGCCAGTAGTATGGGTTTAGCGGGGAATGGGGACAATGAGCAGTTCTTC. Protein sequence: CASSMGLAGNGDNEQFF. The chain joins TRBV19 to TRBJ2-1; 8 positions match TRBD2. V dropped 3 bases and J dropped 5; count of bases not matched to a gene: 12. Germline loops: CDR1 LNHDA, CDR2 SQIVND (reference sequence). The CDR3 runs 17 residues. Full variable domain (outside the CDR3, taken from reference TRBV19 and TRBJ2-1): DGGITQSPKYLFRKEGQNVTLSCEQNLNHDAMYWYRQDPGQGLRLIYYSQIVNDFQKGDIAEGYSVSREKKESFPLTVTSAQKNPTAFYLCASSMGLAGNGDNEQFFGPGTRLTVL.

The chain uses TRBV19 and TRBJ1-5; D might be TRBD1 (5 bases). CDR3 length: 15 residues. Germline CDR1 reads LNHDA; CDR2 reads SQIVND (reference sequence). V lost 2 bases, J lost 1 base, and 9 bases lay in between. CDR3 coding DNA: TGTGCCAGTAGTATAAATGCAGGGAGCAATCAGCCCCAGCATTTT. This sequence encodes CASSINAGSNQPQHF.

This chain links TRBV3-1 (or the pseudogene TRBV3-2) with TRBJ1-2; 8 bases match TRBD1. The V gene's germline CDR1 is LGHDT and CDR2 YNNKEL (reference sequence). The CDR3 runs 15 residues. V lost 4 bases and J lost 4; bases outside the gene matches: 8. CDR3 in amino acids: CASSPGGQAIYGYTF. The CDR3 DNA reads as TGTGCCAGCAGCCCCGGGGGACAGGCGATCTATGGCTACACCTTC.

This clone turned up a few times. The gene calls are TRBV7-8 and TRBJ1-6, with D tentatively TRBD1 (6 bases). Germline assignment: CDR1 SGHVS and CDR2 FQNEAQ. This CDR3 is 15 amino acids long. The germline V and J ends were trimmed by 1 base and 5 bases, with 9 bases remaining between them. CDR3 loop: CASSLGQAHNSPLHF. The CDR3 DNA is TGTGCCAGCAGCTTAGGACAGGCTCATAATTCACCCCTCCACTTT.

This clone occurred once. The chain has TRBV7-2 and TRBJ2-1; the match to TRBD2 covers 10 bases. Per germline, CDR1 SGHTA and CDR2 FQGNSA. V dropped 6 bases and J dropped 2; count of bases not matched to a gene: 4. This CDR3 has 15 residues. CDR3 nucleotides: TGTGCCAGCAGTCAACTAGCGGGGCCCTACAATGAGCAGTTCTTC. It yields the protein CASSQLAGPYNEQFF.

The CDR3 DNA reads TGTGCCAGCAGCTTGGCTGGGCGGGGGGAAAAAACCGGGGAGCTGTTTTTT. Translating it yields CASSLAGRGEKTGELFF. The chain carries TRBV5-6 and TRBJ2-2; TRBD2 agrees at 8 bases. The CDR3 consists of 17 residues. The V segment lost 0 bases and the J segment 5 bases; nucleotides outside the gene matches: 9. Germline V gene data show CDR1 as SGHDT and CDR2 as YYEEEE. The full variable domain, rest sourced from reference TRBV5-6 and TRBJ2-2, is DAGVTQSPTHLIKTRGQQVTLRCSPKSGHDTVSWYQQALGQGPQFIFQYYEEEERQRGNFPDRFSGHQFPNYSSELNVNALLLGDSALYLCASSLAGRGEKTGELFFGEGSRLTVL.

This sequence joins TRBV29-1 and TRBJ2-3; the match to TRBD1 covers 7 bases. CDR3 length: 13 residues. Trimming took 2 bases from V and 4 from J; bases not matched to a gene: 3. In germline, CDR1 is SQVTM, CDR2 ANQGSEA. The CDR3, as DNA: TGCAGCGTTGAAAACAGGGGCCCAGATACGCAGTATTTT. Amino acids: CSVENRGPDTQYF.

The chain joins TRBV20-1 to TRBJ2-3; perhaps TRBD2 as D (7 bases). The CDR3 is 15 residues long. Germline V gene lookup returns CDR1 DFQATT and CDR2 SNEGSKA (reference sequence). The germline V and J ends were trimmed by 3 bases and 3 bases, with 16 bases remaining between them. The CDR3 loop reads CSASERGAGTDTQYF. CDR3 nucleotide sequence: TGCAGTGCTAGTGAACGGGGGGCGGGAACAGATACGCAGTATTTT.

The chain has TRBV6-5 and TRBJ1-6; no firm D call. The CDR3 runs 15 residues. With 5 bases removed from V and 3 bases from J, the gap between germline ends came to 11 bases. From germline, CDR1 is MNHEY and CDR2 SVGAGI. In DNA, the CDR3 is TGTGCCAGCAGTAACCGTGGCCTCTATAATTCACCCCTCCACTTT. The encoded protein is CASSNRGLYNSPLHF.

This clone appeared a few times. The CDR3 is CASSLSLGGDSPLHF. CDR3 coding DNA: TGTGCCAGCAGCTTAAGCCTCGGGGGGGATTCACCCCTCCACTTT. The chain employs TRBV7-9 and TRBJ1-6; a possible D gene is TRBD1 (5 bases). Germline V gene sequence: CDR1 SEHNR, CDR2 FQNEAQ (reference sequence). With 2 bases removed from V and 8 bases from J, the gap between germline ends came to 13 bases. This CDR3 has 15 residues.

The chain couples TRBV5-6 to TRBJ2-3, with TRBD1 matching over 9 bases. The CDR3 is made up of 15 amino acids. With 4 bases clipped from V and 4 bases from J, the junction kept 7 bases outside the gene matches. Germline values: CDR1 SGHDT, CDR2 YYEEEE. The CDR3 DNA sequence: TGTGCCAGCAGCACCTTAACAGGGGGCGCAGATACGCAGTATTTT. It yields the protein CASSTLTGGADTQYF.

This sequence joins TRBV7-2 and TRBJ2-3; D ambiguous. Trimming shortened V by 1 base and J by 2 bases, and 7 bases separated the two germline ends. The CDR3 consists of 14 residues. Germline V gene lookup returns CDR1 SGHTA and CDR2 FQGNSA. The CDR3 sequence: CASSLGGYTDTQYF. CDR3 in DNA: TGTGCCAGCAGCTTAGGAGGTTACACAGATACGCAGTATTTT. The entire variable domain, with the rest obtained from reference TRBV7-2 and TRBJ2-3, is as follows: GAGVSQSPSNKVTEKGKDVELRCDPISGHTALYWYRQSLGQGLEFLIYFQGNSAPDKSGLPSDRFSAERTGGSVSTLTIQRTQQEDSAVYLCASSLGGYTDTQYFGPGTRLTVL.